This T cell receptor (beta chain) was recovered during a study of blood T cell repertoires in COVID-19. Germline CDR1 is SGHNT and CDR2 is YYREEE (reference sequence). Trimming removed 3 bases from V and 7 bases from J; junction bases left unmatched: 14. The CDR3 contains 17 residues. This table comes from immunoSEQ multiplex PCR, and its TCRdb copy is limited to in-frame clones, with some not included. In the table there are about 43,000 clones, about 90% of which are singletons. The TCR comes from a human donor in a cohort sampled during active COVID-19. The chain joins TRBV5-4 to TRBJ2-2, with TRBD2 matching 8 bases. The sample comprised peripheral blood. CDR3 DNA sequence: TGTGCCAGCAGCTGGGAAAGAGCGGGAGAAGGGATCGGGGAGCTGTTTTTT. It yields the protein CASSWERAGEGIGELFF.